Listed here are 4 T cell receptor beta chains from one sample, sequenced in a study of vaccination and CD4 T cells after COVID-19. These TCRs are of unknown antigen specificity. The treatment was: approximately nine-day PBMC culture with coronavirus spike peptide pools or control peptides (ViraFEST assay). The study sequenced cultured CD4+ T cell DNA using the Oncomine TCR Beta short-read assay. TCRdb reprocessed the PCR reads via MiXCR and lists one record per CDR3 protein. This table holds 20,000 or so distinct CDR3 sequences, around three fifths found once. Sequenced sample: CD4+ T cells from blood, cultured in vitro. The receptors shown here come from a human donor who had recovered from COVID-19.

This chain joins TRBV10-3 and TRBJ1-5; D remains ambiguous. Germline-derived CDR1 and CDR2 are ENHRY and SYGVKD. The V end was cut by 0 bases, the J end by 3 bases, with 15 bases between. The length of the CDR3 is 17 residues. This CDR3 reads CAISESTPRSHNQPQHF. The CDR3 DNA is TGTGCCATCAGTGAGTCGACACCAAGGTCGCACAATCAGCCCCAGCATTTT.

The CDR3 region is CASKLEGDTQYF. The CDR3 bases are TGTGCCAGCAAATTGGAGGGCGATACGCAGTATTTT. V is TRBV6-1 and J is TRBJ2-3; a weak D match, TRBD2 (6 bases). This CDR3 comprises 12 residues. The germline V gene encodes CDR1 MNHNS and CDR2 SASEGT. V lost 7 bases, J lost 6 bases, and 11 bases lay in between.

The V gene is TRBV28, the J gene TRBJ1-1, with TRBD1 as a possible D gene (6 bases). Deletions cut 4 bases from V and 5 bases from J, with 17 bases between. This CDR3 region has 15 residues. CDR1 MDHEN and CDR2 SYDVKM come from the germline V gene. The CDR3 is CASSSSTGWGTEAFF. As DNA, the CDR3 is TGTGCCAGCAGTTCCTCCACAGGGTGGGGGACTGAAGCTTTCTTT. The variable domain in full, completed from reference TRBV28 and TRBJ1-1, reads DVKVTQSSRYLVKRTGEKVFLECVQDMDHENMFWYRQDPGLGLRLIYFSYDVKMKEKGDIPEGYSVSREKKERFSLILESASTNQTSMYLCASSSSTGWGTEAFFGQGTRLTVV.

This chain joins TRBV12-3 or TRBV12-4 and TRBJ1-2, with TRBD1 matching over 9 bases. Trimming at V came to 6 bases and at J to 8 bases, leaving 7 bases not matched to a gene. The CDR3 consists of 13 residues. The CDR3 protein is CASSKDRGSGYTF. For the CDR3, the DNA is TGTGCCAGCAGCAAGGACAGGGGTAGCGGCTACACCTTC.